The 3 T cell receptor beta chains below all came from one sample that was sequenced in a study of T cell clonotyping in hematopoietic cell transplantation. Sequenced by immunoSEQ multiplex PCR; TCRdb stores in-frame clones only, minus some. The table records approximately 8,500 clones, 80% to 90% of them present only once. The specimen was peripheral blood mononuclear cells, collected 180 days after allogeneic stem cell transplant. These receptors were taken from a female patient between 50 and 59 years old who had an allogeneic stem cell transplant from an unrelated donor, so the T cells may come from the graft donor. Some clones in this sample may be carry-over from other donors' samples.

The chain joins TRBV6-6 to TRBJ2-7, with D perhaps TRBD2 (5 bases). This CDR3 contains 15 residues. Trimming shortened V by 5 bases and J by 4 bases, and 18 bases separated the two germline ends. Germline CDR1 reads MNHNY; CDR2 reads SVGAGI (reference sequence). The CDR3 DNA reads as TGTGCCAGCAGTGTCCGAGGGCTTACTAGATACGAGCAGTACTTC. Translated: CASSVRGLTRYEQYF.

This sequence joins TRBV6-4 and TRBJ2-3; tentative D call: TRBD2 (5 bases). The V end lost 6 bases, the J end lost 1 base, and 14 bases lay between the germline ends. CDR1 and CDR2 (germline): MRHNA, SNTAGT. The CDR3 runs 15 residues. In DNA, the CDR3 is TGTGCCAGCAGCCTCACTACCGGGGGCACAGATACGCAGTATTTT. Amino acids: CASSLTTGGTDTQYF.

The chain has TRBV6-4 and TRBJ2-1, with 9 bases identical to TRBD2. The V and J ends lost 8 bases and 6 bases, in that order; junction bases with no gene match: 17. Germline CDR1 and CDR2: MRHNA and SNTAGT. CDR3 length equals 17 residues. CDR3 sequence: CASSQGGSREGCNEQFF. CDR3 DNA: TGTGCCAGCTCACAGGGTGGCTCGCGGGAGGGGTGCAATGAGCAGTTCTTC.